This TCR beta chain came from a study of T cells in Graves' hyperthyroidism and ophthalmopathy. RNA transcripts provided the source from which TCR beta CDR3 regions were amplified. The primer set for the first-round RT-PCR of the TCR CDR3 was HTBI. TCRdb reprocessed the multiplex PCR reads via MiXCR and lists one record per CDR3 protein. The repertoire holds 500,000 to 750,000 distinct CDR3 sequences, with about 14% as singletons. The sample holds many counts of this clonotype. The study excluded patients with uncontrolled infection, other autoimmune disease, pregnancy or lactation. For the diagnoses, clinical symptoms, serum thyroxine and TRAb, thyroid ultrasound and orbital computed tomography were used. This CDR3 is built from 13 residues. The germline gives CDR1 LGHNA, CDR2 YSLEER. The V gene lost 2 bases and the J gene lost 5 bases, with 9 bases spanning the gap.

The chain carries TRBV4-3 and TRBJ2-5, with a possible D match to TRBD1 (5 bases). Sequencing was done on a sample of blood. This TCR derives from a woman in her late teens or twenties with Graves' ophthalmopathy. CDR3 coding DNA: TGCGCCAGCAGCCAAAGGTCAGGGGAGACCCAGTACTTC. It translates to CASSQRSGETQYF.